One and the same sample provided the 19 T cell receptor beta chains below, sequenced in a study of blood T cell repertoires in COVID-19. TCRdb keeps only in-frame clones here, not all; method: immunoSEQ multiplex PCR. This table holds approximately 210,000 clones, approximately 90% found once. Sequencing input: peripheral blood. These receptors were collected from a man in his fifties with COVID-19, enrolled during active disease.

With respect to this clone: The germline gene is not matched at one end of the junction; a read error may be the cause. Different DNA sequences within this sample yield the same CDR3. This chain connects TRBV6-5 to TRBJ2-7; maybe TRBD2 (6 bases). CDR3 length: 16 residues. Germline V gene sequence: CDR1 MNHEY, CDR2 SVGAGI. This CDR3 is CASSYSSLARTYEQYF. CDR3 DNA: TGTGCCAGCAGTTACTCGTCGCTAGCGAGAACCTACGAGCAGTACTTT.

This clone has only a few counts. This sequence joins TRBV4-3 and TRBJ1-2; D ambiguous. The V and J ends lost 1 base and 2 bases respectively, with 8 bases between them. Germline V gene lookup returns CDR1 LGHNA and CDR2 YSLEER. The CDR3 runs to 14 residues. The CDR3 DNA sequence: TGCGCCAGCAGCCAAGTGGGAGGAAACTATGGCTACACCTTC. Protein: CASSQVGGNYGYTF.

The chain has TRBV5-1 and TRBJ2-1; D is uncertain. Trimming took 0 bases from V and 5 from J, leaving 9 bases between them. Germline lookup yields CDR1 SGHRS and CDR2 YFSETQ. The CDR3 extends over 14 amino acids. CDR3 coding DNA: TGCGCCAGCAGCTTGGGTGGCCTCAACAATGAGCAGTTCTTC. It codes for CASSLGGLNNEQFF.

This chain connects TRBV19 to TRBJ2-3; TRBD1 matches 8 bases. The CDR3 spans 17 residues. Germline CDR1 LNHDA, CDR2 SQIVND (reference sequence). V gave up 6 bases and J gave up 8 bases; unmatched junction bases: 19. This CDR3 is CASSLPLIRGLVVTQYF. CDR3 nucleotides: TGTGCCAGTAGCCTTCCCCTCATCAGGGGGCTTGTTGTTACGCAGTATTTT.

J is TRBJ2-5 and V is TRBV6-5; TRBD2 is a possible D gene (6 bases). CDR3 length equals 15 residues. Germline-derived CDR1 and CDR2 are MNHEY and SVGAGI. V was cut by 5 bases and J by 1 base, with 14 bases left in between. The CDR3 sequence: CASSTGLMTQETQYF. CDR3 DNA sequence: TGTGCCAGCAGTACGGGACTGATGACCCAAGAGACCCAGTACTTC.

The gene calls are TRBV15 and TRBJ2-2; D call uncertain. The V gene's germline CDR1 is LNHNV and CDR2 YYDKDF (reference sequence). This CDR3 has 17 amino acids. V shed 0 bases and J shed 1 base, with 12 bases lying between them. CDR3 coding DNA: TGTGCCACCAGCAGAGATAGTCTAGTCGGGAACACCGGGGAGCTGTTTTTT. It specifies CATSRDSLVGNTGELFF.

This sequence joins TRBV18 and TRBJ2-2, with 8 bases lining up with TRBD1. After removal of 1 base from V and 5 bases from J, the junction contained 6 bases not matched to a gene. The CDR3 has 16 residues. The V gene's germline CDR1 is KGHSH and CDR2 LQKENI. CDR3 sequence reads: CASSPLGTGETGELFF. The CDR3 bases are TGTGCCAGCTCACCACTCGGGACAGGAGAAACCGGGGAGCTGTTTTTT.

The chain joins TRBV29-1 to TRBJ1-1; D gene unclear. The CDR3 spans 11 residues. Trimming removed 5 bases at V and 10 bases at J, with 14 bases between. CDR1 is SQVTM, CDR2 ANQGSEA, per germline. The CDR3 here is CSVQPRFGAFF. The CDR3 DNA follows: TGCAGCGTTCAACCCCGGTTCGGAGCTTTCTTT.

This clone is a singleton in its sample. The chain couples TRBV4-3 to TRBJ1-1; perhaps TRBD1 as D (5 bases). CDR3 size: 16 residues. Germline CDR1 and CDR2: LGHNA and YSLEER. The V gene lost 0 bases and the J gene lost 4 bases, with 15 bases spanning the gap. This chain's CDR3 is CASSQDSGVGGTEAFF. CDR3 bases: TGCGCCAGCAGCCAAGATTCGGGGGTGGGCGGCACTGAAGCTTTCTTT.

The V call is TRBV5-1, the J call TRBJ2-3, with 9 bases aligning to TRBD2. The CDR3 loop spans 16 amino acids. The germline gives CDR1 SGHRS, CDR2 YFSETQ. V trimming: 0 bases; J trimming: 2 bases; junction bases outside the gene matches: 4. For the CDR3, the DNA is TGCGCCAGCAGCTTGGGTAGCGGGGGAATCACAGATACGCAGTATTTT. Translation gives CASSLGSGGITDTQYF.

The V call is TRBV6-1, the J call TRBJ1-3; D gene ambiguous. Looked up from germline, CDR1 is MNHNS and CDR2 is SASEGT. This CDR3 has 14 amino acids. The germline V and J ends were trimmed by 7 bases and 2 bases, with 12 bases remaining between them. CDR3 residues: CASTPTRAGNTIYF. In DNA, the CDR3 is TGTGCCAGCACCCCGACGAGGGCTGGAAACACCATATATTTT.

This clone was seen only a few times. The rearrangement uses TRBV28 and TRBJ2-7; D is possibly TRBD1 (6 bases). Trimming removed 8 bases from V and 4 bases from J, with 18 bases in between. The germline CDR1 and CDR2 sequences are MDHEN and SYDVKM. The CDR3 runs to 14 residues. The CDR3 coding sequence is TGTGCCAGCCTCCTCGACAGGCGCCCTTACGAGCAGTACTTC. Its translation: CASLLDRRPYEQYF.

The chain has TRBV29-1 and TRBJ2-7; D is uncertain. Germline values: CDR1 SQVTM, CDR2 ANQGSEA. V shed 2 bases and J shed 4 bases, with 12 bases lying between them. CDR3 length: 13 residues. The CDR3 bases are TGCAGCGTTGAACTATGTGATCCTTACGAGCAGTACTTC. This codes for CSVELCDPYEQYF.

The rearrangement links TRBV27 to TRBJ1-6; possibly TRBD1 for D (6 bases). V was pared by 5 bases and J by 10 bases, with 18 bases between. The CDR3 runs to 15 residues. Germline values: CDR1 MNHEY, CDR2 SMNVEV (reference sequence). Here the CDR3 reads CASSPWTGGGSPLHF. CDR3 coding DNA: TGTGCCAGCAGTCCCTGGACGGGGGGCGGGTCACCCCTCCACTTT.

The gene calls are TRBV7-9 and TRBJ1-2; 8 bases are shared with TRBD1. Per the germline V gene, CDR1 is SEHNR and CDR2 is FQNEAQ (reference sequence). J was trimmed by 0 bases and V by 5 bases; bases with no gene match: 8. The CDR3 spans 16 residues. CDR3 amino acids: CASSPNRGSPNYGYTF. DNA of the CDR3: TGTGCCAGCAGCCCGAACAGGGGGAGCCCTAACTATGGCTACACCTTC.

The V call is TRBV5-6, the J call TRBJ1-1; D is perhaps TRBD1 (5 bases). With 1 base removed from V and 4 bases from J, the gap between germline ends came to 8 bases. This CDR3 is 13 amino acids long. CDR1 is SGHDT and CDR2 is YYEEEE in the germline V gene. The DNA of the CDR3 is TGTGCCAGCAGCTTGTACCAGGGCACTGAAGCTTTCTTT. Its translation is CASSLYQGTEAFF. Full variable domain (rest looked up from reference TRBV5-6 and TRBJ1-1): DAGVTQSPTHLIKTRGQQVTLRCSPKSGHDTVSWYQQALGQGPQFIFQYYEEEERQRGNFPDRFSGHQFPNYSSELNVNALLLGDSALYLCASSLYQGTEAFFGQGTRLTVV.

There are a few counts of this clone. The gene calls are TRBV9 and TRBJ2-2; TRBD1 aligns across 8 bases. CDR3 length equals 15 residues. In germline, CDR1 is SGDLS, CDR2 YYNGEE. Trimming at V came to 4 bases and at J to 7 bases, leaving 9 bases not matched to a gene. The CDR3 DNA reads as TGTGCCAGCAGCTCGGGACAGGTATCAAGCGGGGAGCTGTTTTTT. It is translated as CASSSGQVSSGELFF.

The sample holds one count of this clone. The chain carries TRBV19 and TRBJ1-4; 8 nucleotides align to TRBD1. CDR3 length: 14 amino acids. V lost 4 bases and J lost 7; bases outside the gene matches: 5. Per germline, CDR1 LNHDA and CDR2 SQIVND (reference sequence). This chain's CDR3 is CASSSRGPGEKLFF. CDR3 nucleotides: TGTGCCAGTAGTAGCAGGGGGCCGGGTGAAAAACTGTTTTTT.

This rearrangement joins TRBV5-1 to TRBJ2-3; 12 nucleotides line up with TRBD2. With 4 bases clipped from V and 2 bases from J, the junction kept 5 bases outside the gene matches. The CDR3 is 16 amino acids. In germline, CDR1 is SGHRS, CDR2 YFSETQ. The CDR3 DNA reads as TGCGCCAGCAGCCAGGGACTAGCGGGTTTCACAGATACGCAGTATTTT. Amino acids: CASSQGLAGFTDTQYF.